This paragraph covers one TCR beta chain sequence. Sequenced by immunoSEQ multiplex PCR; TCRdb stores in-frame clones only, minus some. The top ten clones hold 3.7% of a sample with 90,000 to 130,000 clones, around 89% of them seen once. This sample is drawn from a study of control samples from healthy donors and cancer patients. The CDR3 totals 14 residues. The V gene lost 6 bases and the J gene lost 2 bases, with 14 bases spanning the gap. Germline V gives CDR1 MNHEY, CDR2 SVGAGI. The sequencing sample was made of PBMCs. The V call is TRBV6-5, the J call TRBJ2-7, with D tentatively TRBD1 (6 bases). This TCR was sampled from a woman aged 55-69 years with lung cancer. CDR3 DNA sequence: TGTGCCAGCAGAGTGACAGGTTCTGCCTACGAGCAGTACTTC. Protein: CASRVTGSAYEQYF.